The source of this T cell receptor beta chain is a study of blood T cell repertoires in COVID-19. Overall study context: Both acute and convalescent COVID-19 samples were obtained from the United States, Italy and Spain. T cells, B-cell-depleted T cells, or PBMCs provided the cDNA or gDNA that served as material.

As processed by the authors: The authors estimated nucleated cell counts from reference gene primer amplification. Measured with immunoSEQ multiplex PCR; TCRdb has only the in-frame clones, and not every one. V, J and clone size are those of that table, while D and trimming were read from the DNA. This table has 110,000 or so clones, roughly 90% appearing once. Germline V gene sequence: CDR1 SEHNR, CDR2 FQNEAQ (reference sequence). V gave up 4 bases and J gave up 4 bases; unmatched junction bases: 6. The CDR3 runs to 15 residues. The sample consisted of peripheral blood. The chain has TRBV7-9 and TRBJ2-5, with 10 bases identical to TRBD2. This TCR was sampled from a woman aged 70 to 79 who had recovered from COVID-19. The CDR3 sequence is CASSWTSGGLETQYF. CDR3 DNA: TGTGCCAGCAGCTGGACTAGCGGAGGCCTAGAGACCCAGTACTTC. Variable domain in full (rest from reference TRBV7-9 and TRBJ2-5): DTGVSQNPRHKITKRGQNVTFRCDPISEHNRLYWYRQTLGQGPEFLTYFQNEAQLEKSRLLSDRFSAERPKGSFSTLEIQRTEQGDSAMYLCASSWTSGGLETQYFGPGTRLLVL.